These T cell receptor beta chains were read from a single sample in a study of Ad26.COV2.S vaccination and SARS-CoV-2 variants. Only in-frame clones appear in the TCRdb table, and some are missing; sequencing was by immunoSEQ multiplex PCR. The table shows 360,000 or so clones, with more than 75% occurring only once. This specimen was peripheral blood, taken in a trial of Ad26.COV2.S vaccine versus placebo. The receptors come from a person aged 18 to 65 who received the Ad26.COV2.S COVID-19 vaccine or a placebo. CDR3s include the opening cysteine and the closing phenylalanine or tryptophan. D genes are given only for firm matches. Clone size is shown for a subset of rows, as once, few, many or a class of expanded clone.

CDR3aa | CDR3nt | abundance | d_gene | j_gene | v_gene
CAWSLWRARGEKLFF | TGTGCCTGGAGTTTGTGGCGGGCCCGGGGTGAAAAACTGTTTTTT | - | - | TRBJ1-4 | TRBV30
CASSQVIAGPPYEQYF | TGTGCCAGCAGCCAAGTGATAGCGGGGCCCCCCTACGAGCAGTACTTC | - | TRBD2 | TRBJ2-7 | TRBV3-1/TRBV3-2
CASSQAIFRGAGTEAFF | TGCGCCAGCAGCCAAGCTATCTTTCGGGGGGCGGGCACTGAAGCTTTCTTT | - | - | TRBJ1-1 | TRBV4-3
CASSLERRLNYGYTF | TGTGCCAGCAGCTTAGAACGAAGGCTGAACTATGGCTACACCTTC | - | - | TRBJ1-2 | TRBV11-2
CASSFAPSLEQYF | TGTGCCAGCAGCTTCGCGCCCTCCCTAGAGCAGTACTTC | - | - | TRBJ2-7 | TRBV11-3
CATSGGENYGYTF | TGTGCCACCAGTGGGGGCGAGAACTATGGCTACACCTTC | - | - | TRBJ1-2 | TRBV24-1
CASSPSENQPQHF | TGTGCCAGCTCACCGTCGGAGAATCAGCCCCAGCATTTT | few | - | TRBJ1-5 | TRBV18
CASSPHRVTEAFF | TGTGCCAGCAGTCCCCACAGGGTCACTGAAGCTTTCTTT | once | - | TRBJ1-1 | TRBV12-3/TRBV12-4
CASRGGEVGRAPQHF | TGTGCCAGCAGAGGGGGGGAGGTGGGGCGCGCTCCCCAGCATTTT | few | - | TRBJ1-5 | TRBV27
CASRGGIYGYTF | TGTGCCAGCAGAGGAGGGATCTATGGCTACACCTTC | - | - | TRBJ1-2 | TRBV27
CASSAMARDSPLHF | TGTGCCAGCAGTGCTATGGCGCGGGATTCACCCCTCCACTTT | few | - | TRBJ1-6 | TRBV25-1
CAWNWNTGELFF | TGTGCCTGGAATTGGAACACCGGGGAGCTGTTTTTT | - | - | TRBJ2-2 | TRBV30
CASSSDREGDQPQHF | TGTGCCAGCAGCTCGGACAGGGAGGGTGATCAGCCCCAGCATTTT | - | TRBD1 | TRBJ1-5 | TRBV7-9
CASSQAGESDTQYF | TGTGCCAGCAGTCAGGCGGGGGAATCAGATACGCAGTATTTT | - | TRBD2 | TRBJ2-3 | TRBV6-5
CSVEGQETNEQFF | TGCAGCGTTGAGGGACAGGAGACGAATGAGCAGTTCTTC | - | TRBD1 | TRBJ2-1 | TRBV29-1
CAYKQGSNTIYF | TGTGCCTATAAACAGGGATCGAACACCATATATTTT | - | - | TRBJ1-3 | TRBV30
CASSFKGYGYTF | TGTGCCAGCAGTTTCAAGGGCTATGGCTACACCTTC | - | - | TRBJ1-2 | TRBV28
CASGMGAGQPQHF | TGTGCCAGCGGTATGGGGGCGGGTCAGCCCCAGCATTTT | few | - | TRBJ1-5 | TRBV6-5
CASSQELGEIYEQYF | TGCGCCAGCAGCCAAGAACTCGGAGAGATATACGAGCAGTACTTC | - | - | TRBJ2-7 | TRBV4-1
CASSLVDRGLSTDTQYF | TGTGCCAGCAGCTTGGTGGACAGGGGGTTAAGTACAGATACGCAGTATTTT | - | TRBD1 | TRBJ2-3 | TRBV5-6
CASSPFGAGMGDTQYF | TGCGCCAGCAGCCCGTTCGGAGCGGGGATGGGGGATACGCAGTATTTT | few | TRBD2 | TRBJ2-3 | TRBV4-3
CASSANEKLFF | TGTGCCAGTAGTGCTAATGAAAAACTGTTTTTT | - | - | TRBJ1-4 | TRBV19
CASSPPAGLNTEAFF | TGTGCCAGCTCACCACCGGCAGGGTTGAACACTGAAGCTTTCTTT | - | - | TRBJ1-1 | TRBV18
CASSSGQRRIDGYTF | TGTGCCAGCAGCTCCGGACAGAGGCGTATTGATGGCTACACCTTC | - | - | TRBJ1-2 | TRBV7-9
CASYLQGSYSPLHF | TGTGCCAGTTATCTACAGGGTAGTTATTCACCCCTCCACTTT | - | - | TRBJ1-6 | TRBV6-5
CASSFGITGELFF | TGTGCCAGCAGTTTCGGAATCACCGGGGAGCTGTTTTTT | - | - | TRBJ2-2 | TRBV6-2/TRBV6-3
CASRQGAGETQYF | TGTGCCAGCAGACAGGGGGCGGGCGAGACCCAGTACTTC | - | TRBD1 | TRBJ2-5 | TRBV2
CASSRSAGGTEAFF | TGTGCCAGCAGCCGATCGGCGGGAGGCACTGAAGCTTTCTTT | - | - | TRBJ1-1 | TRBV14
CASSRTPEGNEQFF | TGTGCCAGCAGCCGGACGCCCGAAGGTAATGAGCAGTTCTTC | - | - | TRBJ2-1 | TRBV9